This TCR beta chain originates from a study of metastatic and nonmetastatic thyroid tumors. Overall study: For malignant and benign thyroid patients, tumor or nodule tissue and blood were the sources whose repertoires were compared.

This clone has a count of ten or more. As yet, its antigen is unknown. Nobody among the patients had been given any treatment before thyroid surgery. Trimming took off 2 bases at V and 5 bases at J, with 2 bases between the two ends. Per germline, CDR1 MDHEN and CDR2 SYDVKM. This CDR3 spans 11 amino acids. In the original processing: The distant-metastasis classifier for papillary thyroid cancer was built from CDR3 differences across clinicopathological groups. Through MiXCR, TCRdb re-clonotyped the PCR reads. In this record, the V and J calls reflect TCRdb's handling and not the investigators' own analysis. The sample shows about 20,000 clones, about 15% of them seen only once. Broader study findings: A significant increase in TCR beta diversity was reportedly seen in malignant thyroid tumors relative to benign nodules, in blood and tumor.

This clonotype was sampled from a female donor with papillary thyroid cancer or a benign thyroid nodule (not recorded which). Some clones in this sample may be carry-over from other donors' samples. The rearrangement links TRBV28 to TRBJ2-3, with D unresolved. The sample consisted of blood. DNA for the CDR3: TGTGCCAGCAGTTTACGAGATACGCAGTATTTT. Protein sequence: CASSLRDTQYF. Full variable domain (missing parts from reference TRBV28 and TRBJ2-3): DVKVTQSSRYLVKRTGEKVFLECVQDMDHENMFWYRQDPGLGLRLIYFSYDVKMKEKGDIPEGYSVSREKKERFSLILESASTNQTSMYLCASSLRDTQYFGPGTRLTVL.